The 20 T cell receptor beta chains below come from one sample, sequenced in a study of shared clonotypes between healthy human individuals. Method: immunoSEQ multiplex PCR; TCRdb's copy keeps in-frame clones and lacks some. Altogether fewer than 800,000 clones are present, roughly nine tenths being singletons, with the ten largest covering approximately 24%. Terminally differentiated effector memory CD45RA+ cells were left out of the naive CD8 fraction, which was CD45RO-negative and positively selected for CCR7. The sequencing sample was made of naive CD8+ T cells sorted from blood. These receptors all stem from a man aged 25-40 years in good health.

The chain recombines TRBV18 with TRBJ1-1; no clear D. The CDR3 is 14 residues long. The V end was cut by 3 bases, the J end by 1 base, with 9 bases between. The germline V gene has CDR1 KGHSH and CDR2 LQKENI. The CDR3 nucleotides are TGTGCCAGCTCACCGAACCGGGGGAACACTGAAGCTTTCTTT. Translation: CASSPNRGNTEAFF.

This clone was seen a single time. The chain links TRBV29-1 to TRBJ2-1, with 13 bases identical to TRBD2. The CDR3 loop spans 12 amino acids. Germline CDR1 and CDR2: SQVTM and ANQGSEA. Germline trimming cut 6 bases from V and 12 bases from J; bases unmatched to any gene: 5. As DNA, the CDR3 is TGCAGCGTCCCGGGACTAGCGGGATTGCAGTTCTTC. Translated, it gives CSVPGLAGLQFF.

The chain is built from TRBV18 and TRBJ2-5, with TRBD2 matching over 11 bases. Germline CDR1 reads KGHSH; CDR2 reads LQKENI. The CDR3 sequence is 18 residues long. Losses at the gene ends were 2 bases for V and 2 bases for J; bases not matched to a gene: 10. CDR3 nucleotide sequence: TGTGCCAGCTCACCAACTAGCGGGAGAAGTTGGCCGCAAGAGACCCAGTACTTC. Its translation is CASSPTSGRSWPQETQYF.

V usage is TRBV30 and J usage is TRBJ2-7; D may correspond to TRBD1 or TRBD2 (5 bases each). CDR1 is GTSNPN, CDR2 SVGIG, per germline (reference sequence). The CDR3 is 13 residues long. The ends were cut back, 0 bases at V and 0 bases at J, with 6 bases in the middle. The CDR3 DNA reads TGTGCCTGGAGTGTCGGGGCCTCCTACGAGCAGTACTTC. This codes for CAWSVGASYEQYF. Together with reference TRBV30 and TRBJ2-7, the CDR3 gives the full variable domain: SQTIHQWPATLVQPVGSPLSLECTVEGTSNPNLYWYRQAAGRGLQLLFYSVGIGQISSEVPQNLSASRPQDRQFILSSKKLLLSDSGFYLCAWSVGASYEQYFGPGTRLTVT.

V usage is TRBV27 and J usage is TRBJ2-7, with D uncertain. Per germline, CDR1 MNHEY and CDR2 SMNVEV (reference sequence). Trimming shortened V by 6 bases and J by 1 base, and 10 bases separated the two germline ends. This CDR3 has 13 residues. CDR3: CASSDAPSYEQYF. Written as DNA, the CDR3 is TGTGCCAGCAGCGATGCACCTTCCTACGAGCAGTACTTC.

The J gene is TRBJ2-7, the V gene TRBV6-4, with 11 bases that match TRBD1. The CDR3 contains 16 residues. Trimming removed 0 bases from V and 8 bases from J; junction bases left unmatched: 9. Germline lookup yields CDR1 MRHNA and CDR2 SNTAGT. CDR3 bases: TGTGCCAGCAGTGACTCGGCCGGGACAGGGGGTGGAAAGCAGTACTTC. It yields the protein CASSDSAGTGGGKQYF.

V usage is TRBV28 and J usage is TRBJ2-7; a possible D gene is TRBD1 (6 bases). CDR3 length: 14 residues. CDR1 and CDR2 from the germline V gene are MDHEN and SYDVKM. V was pared by 4 bases and J by 3 bases, with 13 bases between. CDR3 DNA: TGTGCCAGCAGTTCCAGGGGCGCCGGCTACGAGCAGTACTTC. Translating it yields CASSSRGAGYEQYF.

V usage is TRBV4-3 and J usage is TRBJ2-3; no firm D call. CDR1 and CDR2 (germline): LGHNA, YSLEER. V lost 4 bases and J lost 0, with 8 bases in between. The CDR3 is 14 amino acids. Here the CDR3 reads CASSRMGSTDTQYF. CDR3 in DNA: TGCGCCAGCAGCCGGATGGGCAGCACAGATACGCAGTATTTT.

This chain links TRBV29-1 with TRBJ1-1; TRBD1 might be the D (5 bases). The V end was cut by 1 base, the J end by 0 bases, with 21 bases between. CDR1 and CDR2 from the germline V gene are SQVTM and ANQGSEA. The CDR3 loop spans 18 amino acids. DNA for the CDR3: TGCAGCGTTGAAGCCTCCGGGGGGAGCCCCCCTATGAACACTGAAGCTTTCTTT. Amino acids: CSVEASGGSPPMNTEAFF.

Turning to this clone: Within the sample, other DNA sequences also encode this same CDR3. The rearrangement links TRBV27 to TRBJ1-2; D is ambiguous. The CDR3 runs to 13 residues. V was trimmed by 0 bases and J by 2 bases, leaving 4 bases between them. Germline CDR1 MNHEY, CDR2 SMNVEV (reference sequence). CDR3: CASSLSGNYGYTF. In DNA, the CDR3 is TGTGCCAGCAGTTTATCCGGAAACTATGGCTACACCTTC.

V gene TRBV4-1 combines with J gene TRBJ1-1; D call uncertain. The CDR3 is 14 residues long. The V gene lost 1 base and the J gene lost 1 base, with 7 bases spanning the gap. Looked up from germline, CDR1 is MGHRA and CDR2 is YSYEKL. The CDR3 sequence is CASSQVSENTEAFF. The DNA for the CDR3 is TGCGCCAGCAGCCAAGTGTCTGAGAACACTGAAGCTTTCTTT.

The gene calls are TRBV19 and TRBJ1-5, with D uncertain. Trimming shortened V by 3 bases and J by 2 bases, and 11 bases separated the two germline ends. The CDR3 spans 15 residues. Looked up from germline, CDR1 is LNHDA and CDR2 is SQIVND (reference sequence). CDR3 bases: TGTGCCAGTAGTATGGCTTTCTTTGGCAATCAGCCCCAGCATTTT. Amino acids: CASSMAFFGNQPQHF. Based on the CDR3 plus reference TRBV19 and TRBJ1-5, the full variable domain is DGGITQSPKYLFRKEGQNVTLSCEQNLNHDAMYWYRQDPGQGLRLIYYSQIVNDFQKGDIAEGYSVSREKKESFPLTVTSAQKNPTAFYLCASSMAFFGNQPQHFGDGTRLSIL.

The rearrangement uses TRBV29-1 and TRBJ2-7; TRBD2 matches 10 bases. CDR3 length equals 14 residues. J lost 7 bases, V lost 1 base, and 7 bases had no gene match. CDR1 is SQVTM, CDR2 ANQGSEA, per germline. The CDR3 sequence is CSVEGTGTSEEQYF. DNA for the CDR3: TGCAGCGTTGAAGGGACAGGGACTAGCGAAGAGCAGTACTTC.

The chain couples TRBV28 to TRBJ1-2, with D hard to call. CDR1 is MDHEN and CDR2 is SYDVKM in the germline V gene. Between the trimmed V and J ends, which lost 6 bases and 3 bases, there was a span of 11 bases. The CDR3 spans 13 residues. CDR3 DNA: TGTGCCAGCAGGCCCTCTGGGGACTATGGCTACACCTTC. Its translation is CASRPSGDYGYTF.

The rearrangement uses TRBV27 and TRBJ2-7; 10 nucleotides align to TRBD1. This CDR3 contains 14 residues. Trimming at V came to 4 bases and at J to 5 bases, leaving 5 bases not matched to a gene. The germline CDR1 and CDR2 sequences are MNHEY and SMNVEV (reference sequence). Here the CDR3 DNA reads TGTGCCAGCAGTTACGGGACAGGGGAGAACGAGCAGTACTTC. Its protein is CASSYGTGENEQYF.

CDR3 bases: TGTGCCAGCAGACAAAAGGCGGAGTCGACCTTTTTGGATACGCAGTATTTT. Translated, it gives CASRQKAESTFLDTQYF. The chain has TRBV28 and TRBJ2-3; D is uncertain. Deletions cut 6 bases from V and 6 bases from J, with 25 bases between. This CDR3 spans 17 amino acids. Looked up from germline, CDR1 is MDHEN and CDR2 is SYDVKM. Filled out from reference TRBV28 and TRBJ2-3, the complete variable domain reads DVKVTQSSRYLVKRTGEKVFLECVQDMDHENMFWYRQDPGLGLRLIYFSYDVKMKEKGDIPEGYSVSREKKERFSLILESASTNQTSMYLCASRQKAESTFLDTQYFGPGTRLTVL.

V is TRBV4-3 and J is TRBJ2-2; no clear D. This CDR3 has 14 residues. V was clipped by 0 bases and J by 6 bases, with 8 bases between them. Germline V CDR1 and CDR2: LGHNA, YSLEER. CDR3 sequence (DNA): TGCGCCAGCAGCCAAGATATTGGGCCCGGGGAGCTGTTTTTT. It specifies CASSQDIGPGELFF.

The chain recombines TRBV4-3 with TRBJ1-1; tentative D call: TRBD1 (5 bases). Per germline, CDR1 LGHNA and CDR2 YSLEER. The CDR3 extends over 16 amino acids. Trimming pared 0 bases from V and 0 bases from J, leaving 11 bases between. CDR3 loop: CASSQDSGFMNTEAFF. The CDR3 nucleotides read TGCGCCAGCAGCCAAGACTCAGGGTTCATGAACACTGAAGCTTTCTTT.

The chain links TRBV19 to TRBJ2-7; either TRBD1 or TRBD2 may supply D (5 bases each). The CDR3 has 13 amino acids. V lost 5 bases to trimming and J lost 2 bases, with 10 bases between them. CDR1 LNHDA and CDR2 SQIVND come from the germline V gene (reference sequence). The DNA for the CDR3 is TGTGCCAGTAGTTCCGGGGCCGCCTACGAGCAGTACTTC. This codes for CASSSGAAYEQYF.

The chain has TRBV4-1 and TRBJ2-7; no firm D call. This CDR3 comprises 13 residues. Germline CDR1 MGHRA, CDR2 YSYEKL. V shed 3 bases and J shed 2 bases, with 8 bases lying between them. The CDR3 reads CASSQNGAYEQYF. CDR3 nucleotides: TGCGCCAGCAGCCAGAATGGGGCCTACGAGCAGTACTTC.